One and the same sample provided the 11 T cell receptor beta chains below, sequenced in a study of early T cells in non-severe SARS-CoV-2 infection. MiXCR, run by TCRdb on the 5' RACE reads, gives a single entry per CDR3 protein. The repertoire consists of tens of thousands of distinct CDR3 sequences, with 8% to 9% occurring once and the leading ten covering 17%. Input material: whole blood. These receptors were collected from an adult who was a healthcare worker with PCR-confirmed SARS-CoV-2 infection or an uninfected control (not recorded which).

This clonotype was counted a few times. This rearrangement joins TRBV29-1 to TRBJ2-1; TRBD2 matches at 7 bases. The ends lost 2 bases at V and 7 bases at J; junction bases unmatched: 11. Germline V lookup: CDR1 SQVTM, CDR2 ANQGSEA. The CDR3 runs 15 residues. CDR3 sequence: CSVERGGSSWNEQFF. CDR3 in DNA: TGCAGCGTTGAACGGGGCGGGAGTAGTTGGAATGAGCAGTTCTTC.

The chain couples TRBV29-1 to TRBJ2-3; possible D gene TRBD1, 5 bases. Germline V gene data show CDR1 as SQVTM and CDR2 as ANQGSEA. This CDR3 is 12 amino acids long. V shed 4 bases and J shed 3 bases, with 8 bases lying between them. The CDR3 spells CSVGQGTDTQYF. CDR3 in DNA: TGCAGCGTTGGGCAGGGTACAGATACGCAGTATTTT.

This clonotype showed up just a few times. V and J are TRBV7-2 and TRBJ2-7; D is perhaps TRBD1 or TRBD2 (5 bases each). The V end lost 5 bases, the J end lost 5 bases, and 16 bases lay between the germline ends. Germline loops: CDR1 SGHTA, CDR2 FQGNSA. The CDR3 totals 14 residues. This CDR3 reads CASSPRGSAHEQYF. The CDR3 nucleotides read TGTGCCAGCAGCCCGAGGGGAAGTGCACACGAGCAGTACTTC.

The V and J genes are TRBV5-1 and TRBJ2-5; tentative D call: TRBD2 (6 bases). The length of the CDR3 is 15 residues. The V and J ends lost 3 bases and 4 bases respectively, with 16 bases between them. The germline CDR1 and CDR2 sequences are SGHRS and YFSETQ. The CDR3 DNA is TGCGCCAGCAGCTCCGGGACTGATCTTCTAGAGACCCAGTACTTC. It translates to CASSSGTDLLETQYF.

This clonotype has ten or more counts. The chain links TRBV29-1 to TRBJ2-2, with 11 bases identical to TRBD1. With 7 bases clipped from V and 7 bases from J, the junction kept 5 bases outside the gene matches. The CDR3 consists of 13 residues. Germline CDR1 reads SQVTM; CDR2 reads ANQGSEA. CDR3 sequence (DNA): TGCAGCGGCAGGACAGGGGGCGGCGGGGAGCTGTTTTTT. Protein product: CSGRTGGGGELFF.

The sample holds many counts of this clonotype. The chain recombines TRBV20-1 with TRBJ2-3; 11 nucleotides agree with TRBD2. V dropped 4 bases and J dropped 1; count of bases not matched to a gene: 7. CDR3 size: 16 residues. The germline V gene encodes CDR1 DFQATT and CDR2 SNEGSKA (reference sequence). The CDR3 region is CSATFSGRVGTDTQYF. As DNA, the CDR3 is TGCAGTGCTACGTTTAGCGGGAGGGTTGGCACAGATACGCAGTATTTT.

This clonotype was observed many times. The rearrangement links TRBV20-1 to TRBJ2-7, with D possibly TRBD2 on 6 matching bases. CDR3 length: 13 residues. The germline V gene has CDR1 DFQATT and CDR2 SNEGSKA (reference sequence). V gave up 0 bases and J gave up 0 bases, with 6 bases separating them. CDR3 DNA sequence: TGCAGTGCTAGAGAGGGACTCTCCTACGAGCAGTACTTC. It translates to CSAREGLSYEQYF.

This clonotype has ten or more counts. The chain is built from TRBV21-1 and TRBJ1-1; TRBD1, the table's D call, was not compared with the DNA. TRBV21-1 is described as a pseudogene. This CDR3 comprises 17 residues. The CDR3 region is CASSKAGEGQGGTEAFF. CDR3 nucleotides: TGTGCCAGCAGCAAAGCGGGCGAGGGACAGGGTGGGACTGAAGCTTTCTTT.

The genes are TRBV28 and TRBJ2-5, with TRBD2 matching 7 bases. CDR1 and CDR2 from the germline V gene are MDHEN and SYDVKM. V dropped 2 bases and J dropped 2; count of bases not matched to a gene: 11. This CDR3 is 17 amino acids long. CDR3 region: CASSLQTVLAEQETQYF. For the CDR3, the DNA is TGTGCCAGCAGTTTACAGACGGTCCTAGCGGAGCAAGAGACCCAGTACTTC.

This clonotype was recorded a few times. The chain couples TRBV29-1 to TRBJ2-1, with 7 positions matching TRBD1. J gave up 3 bases and V 6 bases, and 5 bases lay outside the gene matches. The CDR3 spans 13 residues. The V gene's germline CDR1 is SQVTM and CDR2 ANQGSEA. The CDR3 here is CSVGQELYNEQFF. The CDR3 nucleotides read TGCAGCGTCGGACAGGAGCTCTACAATGAGCAGTTCTTC.

Many counts were recorded for this clonotype. V and J are TRBV10-3 and TRBJ1-1; D is perhaps TRBD1 (5 bases). The germline V gene encodes CDR1 ENHRY and CDR2 SYGVKD. This CDR3 is built from 14 residues. Trimming removed 7 bases from V and 1 base from J, with 13 bases in between. The CDR3: CAITAGTGNTEAFF. CDR3 nucleotide sequence: TGTGCCATCACCGCAGGGACGGGGAACACTGAAGCTTTCTTT.